The clone carrying this T cell receptor beta chain was seen many times. This sample is part of a study of neurological immune-mediated disorders. The germline V gene has CDR1 DFQATT and CDR2 SNEGSKA (reference sequence). V was pared by 2 bases and J by 4 bases, with 11 bases of the junction left unmatched. The CDR3 spans 16 residues. TCRdb called the 5' RACE reads again in MiXCR, with one record for every CDR3 protein. This sample carries 55,000 to 75,000 distinct CDR3 sequences, less than 5.5% of them seen once, and the ten largest clones take 2.8%. This chain connects TRBV20-1 to TRBJ2-3, with TRBD1 identical over 8 bases. This receptor was identified in a woman aged 25 to 39 with multiple sclerosis. Material: PBMCs. CDR3 coding DNA: TGCAGTGCTAGATGGGCCGAGGACAGGGTGCCAGATACGCAGTATTTT. This codes for CSARWAEDRVPDTQYF.